This entry features one T cell receptor (beta chain) sequence. RNA, at roughly 0.5 to 1 ug, was reverse transcribed with random hexamers. TCRdb re-called the immunoSEQ multiplex PCR reads with MiXCR, one entry per CDR3 protein. The sample has 70,000 to 85,000 distinct CDR3 sequences, 90% to 97% seen once; the top ten hold 0.41%. This entry belongs to a study of CD8 T cells in Susac syndrome. The CDR3 length is 15 residues. V gave up 5 bases and J gave up 1 base; unmatched junction bases: 10. Germline lookup yields CDR1 SQVTM and CDR2 ANQGSEA. This TCR came from a human donor with Susac syndrome. The chain is built from TRBV29-1 and TRBJ2-7; 8 nucleotides match TRBD1. Material: CD8+ T cells from PBMCs. This chain's CDR3 is CSVLGPGQGSYEQYF. The DNA of the CDR3 is TGCAGCGTTTTAGGTCCAGGACAGGGATCCTACGAGCAGTACTTC.